One and the same sample provided the 21 T cell receptor delta chains below, sequenced in a study of DNA immune sequencing with unique molecular identifiers. A 32-plex genomic DNA assay used primers for all 8 TRDV and 4 TRDJ genes. A 12-nucleotide UMI was added during 2 to 4 barcoding PCR cycles before adapter PCR. TCRdb fed the multiplex PCR reads into CATT to redo clone calling. The sample has about 550 delta-chain clones, 10% to 15% seen once. The sample taken for sequencing was gamma-delta T cells enriched from blood buffy coat, or unenriched PBMCs (not recorded which). The receptors derive from a human donor in good health.

This clone counts as large. This chain links TRDV2 with TRDJ1; 8 nucleotides agree with TRDD3. This CDR3 has 16 amino acids. Germline lookup yields CDR1 GEAIGNYY and CDR2 EKD. V trimming: 3 bases; J trimming: 11 bases; junction bases outside the gene matches: 19. The DNA for the CDR3 is TGTGCCTGTGACTCAATAATTACTGGGGGTGAGGAGGGCCTCATCTTT. This sequence encodes CACDSIITGGEEGLIF.

By share, this clone counts as medium-sized. The chain employs TRDV2 and TRDJ1; TRDD3 agrees at 13 bases. Looked up from germline, CDR1 is GEAIGNYY and CDR2 is EKD. This CDR3 has 18 amino acids. Trimming removed 1 base from V and 2 bases from J; junction bases left unmatched: 9. CDR3 protein: CACDTLLGDTQRTDKLIF. The CDR3 region has the DNA TGTGCCTGTGACACTTTACTGGGGGATACGCAACGGACCGATAAACTCATCTTT.

This clone is judged large (0.1 to 1%). The chain couples TRDV2 to TRDJ1; TRDD3 matches at 12 bases. The CDR3 is made up of 18 amino acids. Germline lookup yields CDR1 GEAIGNYY and CDR2 EKD. Germline trimming cut 2 bases from V and 0 bases from J; bases unmatched to any gene: 9. The CDR3 sequence: CACDMITGGYPDTDKLIF. CDR3 nucleotides: TGTGCCTGTGACATGATTACTGGGGGATACCCTGACACCGATAAACTCATCTTT.

This clone ranks as hyperexpanded. Other nucleotide sequences from this sample produce the same CDR3. The chain recombines TRDV2 with TRDJ1; TRDD3 agrees at 7 bases. The CDR3 consists of 15 residues. CDR1 and CDR2 from the germline V gene are GEAIGNYY and EKD. The trim removed 3 bases at V and 0 bases at J, leaving 6 bases unmatched. CDR3 sequence reads: CACDLLGTDTDKLIF. CDR3 coding DNA: TGTGCCTGTGACCTACTGGGGACAGACACCGATAAACTCATCTTT.

This clone was seen only a few times. A far larger clone is a single base away, which makes a read error likely. The sample has other DNA sequences that encode this CDR3 too. The chain is built from TRDV2 and TRDJ1, with 11 bases aligning to TRDD3. This CDR3 has 15 amino acids. V lost 5 bases to trimming and J lost 4 bases; unmatched junction nucleotides: 8. CDR1 is GEAIGNYY, CDR2 EKD, per germline. CDR3 loop: CACAQLGDRDDKLIF. CDR3 nucleotide sequence: TGTGCCTGTGCACAACTGGGGGATAGGGACGATAAACTCATCTTT.

On this clone itself: The translation of this DNA and the TCRdb protein of a much larger clone differ at residue 3, probably owing to a read error; the protein shown here is translated from the DNA. The chain couples TRDV2 to TRDJ1; 10 bases match TRDD3. Germline CDR1 GEAIGNYY, CDR2 EKD. There are 20 residues in the CDR3. CDR3 amino acids: CASDPVLGDAKGRGPDKLIF. Here the CDR3 DNA reads TGTGCCAGTGACCCCGTACTGGGGGATGCGAAAGGGAGAGGACCCGATAAACTCATCTTT.

About this clone itself: A read error likely explains this, since a far larger clone differs by one base. The same CDR3 arises from other DNA sequences in this sample as well. The chain joins TRDV2 to TRDJ3; 7 nucleotides agree with TRDD3. This CDR3 contains 18 residues. Germline lookup yields CDR1 GEAIGNYY and CDR2 EKD. Written as DNA, the CDR3 is TGTGCCTGTGACAAAATACTGGGGAGCTCCTGGGACACCAGACAGATGTTTTTC. Translation: CACDKILGSSWDTRQMFF.

The chain has TRDV1 and TRDJ1; D call uncertain. The J gene is absent in TCRdb and was assigned here via DNA matching to germline. Germline V gene sequence: CDR1 TSWWSYY, CDR2 QGS. CDR3 length: 14 amino acids. V lost 5 bases and J lost 4, with 14 bases in between. CDR3 bases: TGTGCTCTTGGGTCACCGCAGTCGATCGATAAACTCATCTTT. It encodes CALGSPQSIDKLIF.

The CDR3 sequence: CALGERPSYAVLGARYTDKLIF. DNA for the CDR3: TGTGCTCTTGGGGAGCGGCCTTCCTACGCCGTACTGGGGGCCAGATACACCGATAAACTCATCTTT. The chain employs TRDV1 and TRDJ1; TRDD2 might be the D (9 bases). The ends were cut back, 3 bases at V and 0 bases at J, with 32 bases in the middle. The CDR3 extends over 22 amino acids. Germline-derived CDR1 and CDR2 are TSWWSYY and QGS.

On this clone itself: A far bigger clonotype differs at one base, so this is likely a read error. Other DNA sequences of this sample code for an identical CDR3. The J gene is TRDJ1, the V gene TRDV2, with TRDD3 identical over 8 bases. There are 20 residues in the CDR3. In germline, CDR1 is GEAIGNYY, CDR2 EKD. The CDR3 DNA follows: TGTGCCTGTGACACCCTGAGGGTTTCTGGGGGACACGAGTACACGGATAAACTCATCTTT. Translation gives CACDTLRVSGGHEYTDKLIF.

There are a few counts of this clone. Since a far larger clone is one base different, this is likely a read error. The chain employs TRDV2 and TRDJ3, with 7 bases fitting TRDD3. The V gene's germline CDR1 is GEAIGNYY and CDR2 EKD. The CDR3 consists of 18 residues. CDR3 protein: CACDTLLGSSRDTRQMFF. CDR3 DNA sequence: TGTGCCTGTGACACTCTACTGGGGAGCTCCCGGGACACCCGACAGATGTTTTTC.

As to this clone: A read error is the likely source, as a far larger clone sits one nucleotide away. The same CDR3 is also encoded by other DNA sequences in this sample. The chain has TRDV2 and TRDJ1; 12 positions match TRDD3. CDR1 is GEAIGNYY, CDR2 EKD, per germline. The CDR3 covers 16 residues. Here the CDR3 reads CACDKLGDTQADKLIF. The CDR3 nucleotides are TGTGCCTGTGACAAGCTGGGGGATACGCAGGCCGATAAACTTATCTTT.

This clone rates as medium-sized. The CDR3 spells CACDTVLGDRTYTDKLIF. The CDR3 nucleotides read TGTGCCTGTGACACCGTACTGGGGGACCGAACGTACACCGATAAACTCATCTTT. The J gene is TRDJ1, the V gene TRDV2; 9 bases line up with TRDD3. Germline CDR1 reads GEAIGNYY; CDR2 reads EKD. V lost 0 bases to trimming and J lost 0 bases; unmatched junction nucleotides: 10. The CDR3 is made up of 18 amino acids.

By share, this clone ranks as large. The chain joins TRDV2 to TRDJ1; D unclear. The CDR3 totals 17 residues. Germline lookup yields CDR1 GEAIGNYY and CDR2 EKD. Trimming took 2 bases from V and 2 from J, leaving 20 bases between them. DNA of the CDR3: TGTGCCTGTGACAAGGTAGGAAGGGGTCCTCCAACCGATAAACTCATCTTT. It yields the protein CACDKVGRGPPTDKLIF.

DNA for the CDR3: TGTGCCTGTGACGCCGCGGGACTGGGGATCCAACAAAGCCGTCACACCGATAAACTCATCTTT. Translation gives CACDAAGLGIQQSRHTDKLIF. No V gene call is available, although the J gene is TRDJ1; the table assigns TRDD3, which was not confirmed against the DNA. This CDR3 is 21 amino acids long.

This clone rates as medium-sized. The chain combines TRDV2 with TRDJ1; TRDD3 matches 9 bases. CDR1 is GEAIGNYY and CDR2 is EKD in the germline V gene. The J segment lost 0 bases and the V segment lost 0 bases, leaving 4 bases of the junction unmatched. This CDR3 spans 16 amino acids. CDR3 DNA: TGTGCCTGTGACACCCTTACTGGGGGAGACACCGATAAACTCATCTTT. This codes for CACDTLTGGDTDKLIF.

A remark on this clone: This probably arose from a read error, given a far larger clone one base away. Although no V gene was called, TRDJ1 is the J gene; the table's D call, TRDD3, was not checked against the DNA. The CDR3 spans 16 residues. The CDR3 DNA is TGTGCATGTGACAAGCTGGGGGATACGCAGGCCGATAAACTCATCTTT. Translation: CACDKLGDTQADKLIF.

In the case of this clone: A far larger clone lies a single base away; this is likely a read error. The chain joins TRDV2 to TRDJ3; TRDD3 is a possible D gene (6 bases). The CDR3 consists of 19 residues. The V gene's germline CDR1 is GEAIGNYY and CDR2 EKD. Trimming stripped 2 bases from V and 0 bases from J, with 16 bases between. This chain's CDR3 is CACDMGGLRSSWDTRQMFF. DNA of the CDR3: TGTGCCTGTGACATGGGGGGGCTACGGAGCTCCTGGGACACCCGACAGATGTTTTTC.

Turning to this clone: TCRdb's protein for this DNA is that of a much larger clone and differs from the translation at residue 10, likely a read error; the protein shown is the DNA translation. The chain uses TRDV2 and TRDJ1; 11 nucleotides align to TRDD3. Trimming took 5 bases from V and 4 from J; bases not matched to a gene: 8. CDR3 length: 15 amino acids. Germline values: CDR1 GEAIGNYY, CDR2 EKD. The CDR3 spells CACAQLGDRYDKLIF. In nucleotides, the CDR3 is TGTGCCTGTGCCCAACTGGGGGATAGGTACGATAAACTCATCTTT.

In its sample, this clone was seen a few times. This probably arose from a read error, given a far larger clone one base away. The identical CDR3 is also encoded by other nucleotide sequences in the sample. The genes are TRDV2 and TRDJ1; TRDD3 aligns across 9 bases. This CDR3 is built from 17 residues. Germline V CDR1 and CDR2: GEAIGNYY, EKD. For the CDR3, the DNA is TGCGCCTGTGACACTCTGGGGGATGGAAAGTACACCGATAAACTCATCTTT. Translated: CACDTLGDGKYTDKLIF.

The chain links TRDV2 to TRDJ1, with TRDD3 matching over 8 bases. J was trimmed by 0 bases and V by 0 bases; bases with no gene match: 14. Germline V gene data show CDR1 as GEAIGNYY and CDR2 as EKD. The CDR3 covers 19 residues. The CDR3 nucleotides read TGTGCCTGTGACACCCTTACTGGGGGTCGTGAAGGGTACACCGATAAACTCATCTTT. Protein product: CACDTLTGGREGYTDKLIF.